These 32 T cell receptor beta chains share one sample of origin, sequenced in a study of monozygotic twins with inflammatory bowel disease (dated by TCRdb to about 2019). The library was obtained by 5' RACE. TCRdb records Illumina HiSeq 2500 as the sequencer. TCRdb reprocessed the reads and assigns one entry to each CDR3 protein sequence, leaving out DNA. This sample's table has entries for 210,000 or so distinct CDR3 sequences. The ten most abundant clones make up under 8.5% of the sample. The sample was blood. The origin of the receptors is a human donor with ulcerative colitis or Crohn's disease, or a healthy co-twin of an affected twin (not recorded which).

The V gene is TRBV5-5, the J gene TRBJ2-1; the TCRdb D gene call, TRBD2, has no DNA to confirm it. The CDR3 runs to 15 residues. Per germline, CDR1 SGHKS and CDR2 YYEKEE (reference sequence). CDR3 loop: CASSGGTADDNEQFF. Together with reference TRBV5-5 and TRBJ2-1, the CDR3 gives the full variable domain: DAGVTQSPTHLIKTRGQQVTLRCSPISGHKSVSWYQQVLGQGPQFIFQYYEKEERGRGNFPDRFSARQFPNYSSELNVNALLLGDSALYLCASSGGTADDNEQFFGPGTRLTVL.

The genes are TRBV5-1 and TRBJ1-2; TCRdb proposes TRBD1, but this gene call is untestable without DNA. There are 14 residues in the CDR3. CDR1 is SGHRS, CDR2 YFSETQ, per germline. CDR3 sequence reads: CASSSVTGNYGCTF.

CDR3 sequence: CASSGRGAGELFF. The chain is built from TRBV6-5 and TRBJ2-2; TCRdb's D call, TRBD1, is unchecked because there is no DNA. Looked up from germline, CDR1 is MNHEY and CDR2 is SVGAGI. The CDR3 is 13 amino acids.

The gene calls are TRBV15 and TRBJ2-5; TCRdb's assignment of TRBD2 cannot be checked, as there is no DNA. The germline V gene has CDR1 LNHNV and CDR2 YYDKDF (reference sequence). The CDR3 is 17 residues long. The CDR3 region is CATSRGRLAGVPETQYF.

The rearrangement joins TRBV5-1 to TRBJ2-3; TCRdb calls TRBD2, which cannot be checked without DNA. This CDR3 region has 14 residues. The germline gives CDR1 SGHRS, CDR2 YFSETQ. Here the CDR3 reads CASSREDGTDTQYF.

CDR3 in amino acids: CASSSPLTEPTGANVLTF. This sequence joins TRBV6-2 or TRBV6-3 and TRBJ2-6; TCRdb calls TRBD1, which cannot be checked without DNA. Per germline, CDR1 MNHEY and CDR2 SVGEGT. The CDR3 length is 18 residues.

This sequence joins TRBV4-2 and TRBJ2-3; lacking DNA, the TRBD2 call made by TCRdb goes unchecked. Germline values: CDR1 LGHNA, CDR2 YNFKEQ. The CDR3 is 18 residues long. CDR3 in amino acids: CASSPRGTSGRVGDTQYF.

The chain recombines TRBV18 with TRBJ2-7; TCRdb returns TRBD1, unconfirmable since there is no DNA. The CDR3 is made up of 15 amino acids. CDR1 KGHSH and CDR2 LQKENI come from the germline V gene. CDR3 residues: CASSPLAGVTYEQYF. Combining the CDR3 with reference TRBV18 and TRBJ2-7 gives the whole variable domain NAGVMQNPRHLVRRRGQEARLRCSPMKGHSHVYWYRQLPEEGLKFMVYLQKENIIDESGMPKERFSAEFPKEGPSILRIQQVVRGDSAAYFCASSPLAGVTYEQYFGPGTRLTVT.

The chain uses TRBV20-1 and TRBJ2-7; the D gene TCRdb calls, TRBD1, cannot be checked with no DNA. This CDR3 spans 12 amino acids. From germline, CDR1 is DFQATT and CDR2 SNEGSKA (reference sequence). The CDR3 reads CSAAGVSYEQYF.

The V and J genes are TRBV19 and TRBJ2-4. Germline CDR1 LNHDA, CDR2 SQIVND (reference sequence). The CDR3 spans 14 residues. The CDR3 region is CASSIEPSKNIQYF.

V and J are TRBV4-2 and TRBJ2-5. The CDR3 is 15 amino acids. Germline CDR1 and CDR2: LGHNA and YNFKEQ. CDR3 sequence reads: CASSQESLGQETQYF.

The chain combines TRBV20-1 with TRBJ1-6; TCRdb reports TRBD1, a call that lacks DNA to check it against. CDR1 and CDR2 (germline): DFQATT, SNEGSKA (reference sequence). The CDR3 sequence is 15 residues long. The CDR3: CSASSPGGGSSPLHF.

V is TRBV7-8 and J is TRBJ2-7; as DNA is missing, the TRBD1 call by TCRdb cannot be tested. The CDR3 totals 15 residues. From germline, CDR1 is SGHVS and CDR2 FQNEAQ. CDR3: CASSLVTGASYEQYF.

The V call is TRBV18, the J call TRBJ2-7. The CDR3 consists of 14 residues. Germline lookup yields CDR1 KGHSH and CDR2 LQKENI. The CDR3 sequence is CASSPQGLTYEQYF.

This chain connects TRBV13 to TRBJ2-7. Germline lookup yields CDR1 PRHDT and CDR2 FYEKMQ (reference sequence). This CDR3 spans 12 amino acids. CDR3 amino acids: CASSFETGEQYF.

The genes are TRBV7-9 and TRBJ1-4; TCRdb picks TRBD1, but there is no DNA to check that call. The CDR3 spans 16 residues. Per germline, CDR1 SEHNR and CDR2 FQNEAQ (reference sequence). The CDR3 protein is CASAKDPGPTNEKLFF.

The rearrangement uses TRBV29-1 and TRBJ2-2; TCRdb proposes TRBD1, but this gene call is untestable without DNA. The CDR3 sequence is 15 residues long. Germline V CDR1 and CDR2: SQVTM, ANQGSEA. The CDR3 sequence: CSVEFPGQDTGELFF.

This chain connects TRBV12-3 or TRBV12-4 to TRBJ1-5. This CDR3 spans 14 amino acids. CDR3 in amino acids: CASSLSTANQPQHF.

The chain links TRBV3-1 to TRBJ1-6; the TCRdb call, TRBD1, lacks DNA for checking. This CDR3 has 14 amino acids. Looked up from germline, CDR1 is LGHDT and CDR2 is YNNKEL (reference sequence). The CDR3: CASSPGQTNSPLHF. The variable domain in full, with the rest retrieved from reference TRBV3-1 and TRBJ1-6, is DTAVSQTPKYLVTQMGNDKSIKCEQNLGHDTMYWYKQDSKKFLKIMFSYNNKELIINETVPNRFSPKSPDKAHLNLHINSLELGDSAVYFCASSPGQTNSPLHFGNGTRLTVT.

The chain links TRBV12-3 or TRBV12-4 to TRBJ2-1; TCRdb designates TRBD1, a call that cannot be tested without DNA. The CDR3 is 14 residues long. This chain's CDR3 is CASSGSTGYNEQFF.

V and J are TRBV6-5 and TRBJ1-6; TCRdb's D gene call, TRBD1, goes unchecked for lack of DNA. The CDR3 length is 15 residues. Per germline, CDR1 MNHEY and CDR2 SVGAGI. This CDR3 reads CASSSLDGIDSPLHF.

V gene TRBV5-5 combines with J gene TRBJ1-4; TCRdb's D call, TRBD1, is unchecked because there is no DNA. The CDR3 loop spans 17 amino acids. Germline CDR1 reads SGHKS; CDR2 reads YYEKEE (reference sequence). Here the CDR3 reads CASSLGSTGSPNEKLFF.

The V call is TRBV28, the J call TRBJ2-3; the TRBD1 assignment by TCRdb is unverifiable without DNA. Germline V lookup: CDR1 MDHEN, CDR2 SYDVKM. The CDR3 length is 15 residues. The CDR3 loop reads CASSSGQGWTDTQYF.

The rearrangement uses TRBV29-1 and TRBJ2-2; the TRBD1 assignment by TCRdb is unverifiable without DNA. The CDR3 contains 13 residues. The germline V gene encodes CDR1 SQVTM and CDR2 ANQGSEA. The CDR3 here is CSGTGTNTGELFF.

The rearrangement uses TRBV5-5 and TRBJ1-1; TCRdb's D gene call, TRBD1, goes unchecked for lack of DNA. This CDR3 is 14 amino acids long. CDR1 and CDR2 (germline): SGHKS, YYEKEE (reference sequence). The CDR3 sequence: CASSPTLGQAEAFF.

The CDR3 loop is CASSLGLAGGPYTGELFF. This sequence joins TRBV6-1 and TRBJ2-2; TCRdb reports TRBD2, a call that lacks DNA to check it against. The CDR3 runs to 18 residues. In germline, CDR1 is MNHNS, CDR2 SASEGT.

The rearrangement links TRBV2 to TRBJ1-1; TCRdb's D call of TRBD1 is untestable without DNA. In germline, CDR1 is SNHLY, CDR2 FYNNEI. This CDR3 contains 12 residues. The CDR3 here is CASSETGVEAFF.

The V call is TRBV7-2, the J call TRBJ2-1; no DNA is available, so the TRBD1 call from TCRdb remains unchecked. Germline CDR1 SGHTA, CDR2 FQGNSA. CDR3 length: 14 residues. CDR3 residues: CASSLERGGNEQFF.

The CDR3 reads CASRDTGSSYNEQFF. The chain links TRBV6-2 or TRBV6-3 to TRBJ2-1. Germline-derived CDR1 and CDR2 are MNHEY and SVGEGT. This CDR3 comprises 15 residues.

V gene TRBV5-1 combines with J gene TRBJ2-1; TCRdb gives TRBD2 as the D gene, but with no DNA this cannot be confirmed. This CDR3 spans 15 amino acids. Per germline, CDR1 SGHRS and CDR2 YFSETQ. CDR3 residues: CASSLMTSGGNEQFF. The variable domain in full, completed from reference TRBV5-1 and TRBJ2-1, reads KAGVTQTPRYLIKTRGQQVTLSCSPISGHRSVSWYQQTPGQGLQFLFEYFSETQRNKGNFPGRFSGRQFSNSRSEMNVSTLELGDSALYLCASSLMTSGGNEQFFGPGTRLTVL.

The J gene is TRBJ2-1, the V gene TRBV4-1; TCRdb proposes TRBD1, but this gene call is untestable without DNA. CDR1 MGHRA and CDR2 YSYEKL come from the germline V gene. This CDR3 contains 16 residues. The CDR3 loop reads CASSQRGQGRYNEQFF.

The chain couples TRBV5-1 to TRBJ2-3; TCRdb's D call, TRBD2, is unchecked because there is no DNA. This CDR3 spans 18 amino acids. Germline CDR1 and CDR2: SGHRS and YFSETQ. The CDR3 here is CASSPKLAGLSSTDTQYF.